The 5 T cell receptor beta chains reported below all come from one sample, sequenced in a study of blood T cell repertoires in COVID-19 (dated by TCRdb to 2018 to 2020). Libraries came from the immunoSEQ multiplex PCR assay. In TCRdb, the immuneACCESS table is reduced to in-frame sequences with V and J assigned. These tables do not hold every clone; where another copy was compared, an unresolved V gene accounts for under half, and the others remain unexplained. A total of fewer than 200,000 clones appear in this sample, about 87% of them only once. The leading ten clones occupy around 12% of the sample. Source material: peripheral blood. The receptor set was obtained from a woman aged 65 to 85 with COVID-19, enrolled during active disease.

This clone was picked up a small number of times. V gene TRBV18 combines with J gene TRBJ1-2; perhaps TRBD1 as D (6 bases). Trimming left V 5 bases short and J 2 bases short, with 9 bases between. Germline assignment: CDR1 KGHSH and CDR2 LQKENI. The CDR3 is 13 amino acids. CDR3 in amino acids: CASSVTGNYGYTF. DNA for the CDR3: TGTGCCAGCTCAGTAACAGGGAACTATGGCTACACCTTC. Supplemented by reference TRBV18 and TRBJ1-2, the full variable domain reads NAGVMQNPRHLVRRRGQEARLRCSPMKGHSHVYWYRQLPEEGLKFMVYLQKENIIDESGMPKERFSAEFPKEGPSILRIQQVVRGDSAAYFCASSVTGNYGYTFGSGTRLTVV.

V and J are TRBV13 and TRBJ2-3; D call uncertain. The germline V gene encodes CDR1 PRHDT and CDR2 FYEKMQ (reference sequence). The V end was cut by 5 bases, the J end by 3 bases, with 9 bases between. This CDR3 is built from 13 residues. The CDR3 sequence is CASSPRQTDTQYF. CDR3 coding DNA: TGTGCCAGCAGCCCACGTCAGACAGATACGCAGTATTTT.

The CDR3 nucleotides are TGCGCCAGCAGCTACGGGCCAGCGGGCCAAGAGACCCAGTACTTC. Its translation: CASSYGPAGQETQYF. The rearrangement links TRBV5-1 to TRBJ2-5; possible D gene TRBD2, 6 bases. Trimming took 3 bases from V and 1 from J, leaving 13 bases between them. The CDR3 is made up of 15 amino acids. Germline loops: CDR1 SGHRS, CDR2 YFSETQ.

The chain combines TRBV6-5 with TRBJ2-5; a possible D gene is TRBD2 (5 bases). Trimming removed 0 bases at V and 4 bases at J, with 12 bases between. CDR3 length equals 15 residues. CDR1 and CDR2 from the germline V gene are MNHEY and SVGAGI. The CDR3 loop reads CASSYSRVTRETQYF. As DNA, the CDR3 is TGTGCCAGCAGTTACTCGAGGGTGACGCGAGAGACCCAGTACTTC.

This chain joins TRBV12-3 or TRBV12-4 and TRBJ2-7; 7 nucleotides line up with TRBD1. There are 13 residues in the CDR3. Trimming removed 4 bases from V and 2 bases from J; junction bases left unmatched: 2. In nucleotides, the CDR3 is TGTGCCAGCAGTTATGACAGGGCCTACGAGCAGTACTTC. Translated: CASSYDRAYEQYF.